This TCR beta chain was sequenced during a study of shared clonotypes between healthy human individuals. DNA at around 210 ng, roughly 30,000 T cell genomes, went into sorted-subset replicate PCRs. In the original analysis: Filtering differed, since immunoSEQ gave only junction sequences and no quality scores. The repertoire was sequenced with immunoSEQ multiplex PCR; TCRdb's copy has only in-frame clones and lacks some. That table furnishes V, J and clone size, whereas the DNA furnished D and trimming. The profile shows approximately 2,300,000 clones, roughly 90% of them singletons. The table lists this clone with a count of one. CDR1 KGHSH and CDR2 LQKENI come from the germline V gene. CDR3 size: 15 residues. V trimming: 1 base; J trimming: 3 bases; junction bases outside the gene matches: 4.

V and J are TRBV18 and TRBJ2-7, with TRBD1 matching 9 bases. This TCR derives from a man younger than 30 in good health. Some clones in this sample may be carry-over from other donors' samples. The sequenced sample was naive CD4+ T cells from PBMCs. Indicated subset: CD45RA+ positively selected. CDR3 residues: CASSPLVTGGYEQYF. For the CDR3, the DNA is TGTGCCAGCTCACCACTAGTGACAGGGGGCTACGAGCAGTACTTC.